These 7 T cell receptor beta chains came from one sample sequenced in a study of T-cell memory formation after mild COVID-19. From the 5' RACE reads, TCRdb called clonotypes with MiXCR, one entry per CDR3 protein. The sample yields about 190,000 distinct CDR3 sequences, roughly 18% seen once. Source material: PBMCs or a T cell subset sorted from them (not recorded which). All receptors come from an adult woman who had mild COVID-19 (a few samples of this study predate the infection). Cell type and time point are not known.

This clonotype was observed a handful of times. The V call is TRBV2, the J call TRBJ2-5, with D perhaps TRBD1 (5 bases). With 3 bases removed from V and 2 bases from J, the gap between germline ends came to 10 bases. Per the germline V gene, CDR1 is SNHLY and CDR2 is FYNNEI. CDR3 length equals 14 residues. In nucleotides, the CDR3 is TGTGCCAGCAGTGACAGGGCCTTACAAGAGACCCAGTACTTC. Its translation is CASSDRALQETQYF.

A few counts support this clonotype. The chain links TRBV7-2 to TRBJ1-2; 10 positions agree with TRBD1. V gave up 4 bases and J gave up 5 bases; unmatched junction bases: 7. Per the germline V gene, CDR1 is SGHTA and CDR2 is FQGNSA. The CDR3 extends over 15 amino acids. CDR3 nucleotides: TGTGCCAGCAGCTCCGCCCCGGGACAGGGGTATGGCTACACCTTC. Translated: CASSSAPGQGYGYTF. The variable domain in full, with the rest retrieved from reference TRBV7-2 and TRBJ1-2, is GAGVSQSPSNKVTEKGKDVELRCDPISGHTALYWYRQSLGQGLEFLIYFQGNSAPDKSGLPSDRFSAERTGGSVSTLTIQRTQQEDSAVYLCASSSAPGQGYGYTFGSGTRLTVV.

This clonotype was counted a few times. The chain combines TRBV9 with TRBJ2-3; a weak D match, TRBD1 (5 bases). The CDR3 is 14 residues long. Germline-derived CDR1 and CDR2 are SGDLS and YYNGEE. Trimming cost V 0 bases and J 6 bases, with 11 bases left between them. Here the CDR3 DNA reads TGTGCCAGCAGCGTAGAAGGGGCTCGGGATACGCAGTATTTT. Translated, it gives CASSVEGARDTQYF.

This clonotype was recorded many times. In nucleotides, the CDR3 is TGCGCCAGCAGCCAAGATACCAGGTGGAACATTCAGTACTTC. Amino acids: CASSQDTRWNIQYF. The chain is built from TRBV4-3 and TRBJ2-4; D is uncertain. This CDR3 has 14 amino acids. Germline V lookup: CDR1 LGHNA, CDR2 YSLEER. Trimming removed 0 bases at V and 7 bases at J, with 10 bases between.

This chain uses TRBV7-2 with TRBJ1-2; 10 bases map to TRBD1. Germline CDR1 and CDR2: SGHTA and FQGNSA. The CDR3 consists of 14 residues. Losses at the gene ends were 5 bases for V and 6 bases for J; bases not matched to a gene: 6. The CDR3 DNA reads as TGTGCCAGCAGCCGGGACAGGGGAGAGCATGGCTACACCTTC. It specifies CASSRDRGEHGYTF.

This clonotype has only a few counts. The V and J genes are TRBV12-3 or TRBV12-4 and TRBJ1-6, with D perhaps matching TRBD1 (5 bases). Trimming removed 4 bases at V and 10 bases at J, with 14 bases between. The CDR3 loop spans 14 amino acids. In DNA, the CDR3 is TGTGCCAGCAGTTCACAGGTACACGGATCACCCCTCCACTTT. It translates to CASSSQVHGSPLHF.

This clonotype has only a few counts. The chain has TRBV4-1 and TRBJ2-7; D is uncertain. V was clipped by 4 bases and J by 6 bases, with 16 bases between them. Looked up from germline, CDR1 is MGHRA and CDR2 is YSYEKL. CDR3 size: 14 residues. CDR3 bases: TGCGCCAGCAGCCTTACTTGGACCGTTGGCGAGCAGTACTTC. Translating gives CASSLTWTVGEQYF.